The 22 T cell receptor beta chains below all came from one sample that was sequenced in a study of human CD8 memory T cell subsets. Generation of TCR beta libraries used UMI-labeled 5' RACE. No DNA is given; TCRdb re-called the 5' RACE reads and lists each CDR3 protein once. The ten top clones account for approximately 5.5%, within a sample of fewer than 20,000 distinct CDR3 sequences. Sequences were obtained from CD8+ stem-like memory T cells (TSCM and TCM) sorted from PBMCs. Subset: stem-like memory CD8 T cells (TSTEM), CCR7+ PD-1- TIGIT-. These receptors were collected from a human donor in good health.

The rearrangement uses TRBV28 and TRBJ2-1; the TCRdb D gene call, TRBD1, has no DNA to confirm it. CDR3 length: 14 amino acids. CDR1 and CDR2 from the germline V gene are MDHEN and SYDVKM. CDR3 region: CASSPDRGLDEQFF.

The CDR3 sequence is CASSSVSAGFTGELFF. The chain links TRBV6-6 to TRBJ2-2; checking the TCRdb D call of TRBD2 is not possible without DNA. The CDR3 totals 16 residues. Germline assignment: CDR1 MNHNY and CDR2 SVGAGI (reference sequence).

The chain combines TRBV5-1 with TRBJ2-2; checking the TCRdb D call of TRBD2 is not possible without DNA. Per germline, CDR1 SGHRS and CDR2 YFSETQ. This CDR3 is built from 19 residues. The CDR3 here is CASHLQPTSGESNTGELFF.

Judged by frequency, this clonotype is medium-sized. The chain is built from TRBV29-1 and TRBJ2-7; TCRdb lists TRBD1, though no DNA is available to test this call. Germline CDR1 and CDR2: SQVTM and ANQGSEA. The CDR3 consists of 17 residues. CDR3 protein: CSVELVGTGGASYEQYF.

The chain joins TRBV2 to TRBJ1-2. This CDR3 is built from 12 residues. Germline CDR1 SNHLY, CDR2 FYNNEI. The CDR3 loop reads CASSGGLGGYTF. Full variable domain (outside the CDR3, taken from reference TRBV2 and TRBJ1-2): EPEVTQTPSHQVTQMGQEVILRCVPISNHLYFYWYRQILGQKVEFLVSFYNNEISEKSEIFDDQFSVERPDGSNFTLKIRSTKLEDSAMYFCASSGGLGGYTFGSGTRLTVV.

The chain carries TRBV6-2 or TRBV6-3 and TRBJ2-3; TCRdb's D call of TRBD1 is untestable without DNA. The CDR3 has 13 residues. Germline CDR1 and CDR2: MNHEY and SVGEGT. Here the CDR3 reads CASSSGGTDTQYF.

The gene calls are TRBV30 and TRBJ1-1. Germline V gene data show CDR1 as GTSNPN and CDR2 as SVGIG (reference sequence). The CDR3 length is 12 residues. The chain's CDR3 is CAWSFGDTEAFF.

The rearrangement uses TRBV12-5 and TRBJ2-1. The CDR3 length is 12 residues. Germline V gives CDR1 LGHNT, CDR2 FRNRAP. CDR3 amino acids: CASGLTRNEQFF. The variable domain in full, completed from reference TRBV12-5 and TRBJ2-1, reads DARVTQTPRHKVTEMGQEVTMRCQPILGHNTVFWYRQTMMQGLELLAYFRNRAPLDDSGMPKDRFSAEMPDATLATLKIQPSEPRDSAVYFCASGLTRNEQFFGPGTRLTVL.

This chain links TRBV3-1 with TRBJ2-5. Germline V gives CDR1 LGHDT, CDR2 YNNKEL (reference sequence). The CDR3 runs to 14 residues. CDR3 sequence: CASSQGSSRETQYF.

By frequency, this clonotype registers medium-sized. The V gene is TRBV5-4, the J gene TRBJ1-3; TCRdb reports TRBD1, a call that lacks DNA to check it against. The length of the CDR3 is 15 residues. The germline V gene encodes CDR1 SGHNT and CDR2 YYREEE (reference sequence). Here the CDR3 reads CASYSPGTPGNTIYF.

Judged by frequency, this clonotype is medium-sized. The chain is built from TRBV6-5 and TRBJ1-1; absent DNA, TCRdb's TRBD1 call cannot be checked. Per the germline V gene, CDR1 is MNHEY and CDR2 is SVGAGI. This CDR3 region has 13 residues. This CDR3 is CASTGGRGTEAFF.

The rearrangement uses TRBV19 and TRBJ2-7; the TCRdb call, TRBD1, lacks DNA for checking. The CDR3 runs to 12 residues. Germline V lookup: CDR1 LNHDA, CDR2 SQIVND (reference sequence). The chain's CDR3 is CASSNPGGEQYF.

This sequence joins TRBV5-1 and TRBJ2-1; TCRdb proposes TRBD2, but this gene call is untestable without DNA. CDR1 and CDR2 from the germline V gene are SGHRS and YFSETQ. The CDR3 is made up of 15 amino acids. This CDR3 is CASSLEHRGRDEQFF.

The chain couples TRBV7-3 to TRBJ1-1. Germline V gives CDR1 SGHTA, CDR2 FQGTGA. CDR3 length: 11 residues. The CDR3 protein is CAILAGDEAFF. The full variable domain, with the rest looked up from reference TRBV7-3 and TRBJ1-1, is GAGVSQTPSNKVTEKGKYVELRCDPISGHTALYWYRQSLGQGPEFLIYFQGTGAADDSGLPNDRFFAVRPEGSVSTLKIQRTERGDSAVYLCAILAGDEAFFGQGTRLTVV.

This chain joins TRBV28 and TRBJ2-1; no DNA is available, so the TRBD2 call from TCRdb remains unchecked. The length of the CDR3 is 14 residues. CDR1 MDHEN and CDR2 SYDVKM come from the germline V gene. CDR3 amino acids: CASCRSGSWNEQFF.

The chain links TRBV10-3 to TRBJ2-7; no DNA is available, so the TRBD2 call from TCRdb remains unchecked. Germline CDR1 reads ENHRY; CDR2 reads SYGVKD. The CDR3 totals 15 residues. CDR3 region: CAIRPTSGSTYEQYF.

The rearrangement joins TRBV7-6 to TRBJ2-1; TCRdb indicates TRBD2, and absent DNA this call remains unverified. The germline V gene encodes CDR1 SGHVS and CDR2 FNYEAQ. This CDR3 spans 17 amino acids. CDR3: CASSRGSGGAPYNEQFF.

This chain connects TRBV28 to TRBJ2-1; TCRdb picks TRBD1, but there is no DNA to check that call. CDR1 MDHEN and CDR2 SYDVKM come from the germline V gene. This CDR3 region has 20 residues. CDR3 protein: CASSLGPDRGVLRVYNEQFF.

This chain's CDR3 is CASSLDPAQREAGELFF. This chain links TRBV7-9 with TRBJ2-2; TCRdb selects TRBD2, and the lack of DNA leaves this call unchecked. CDR1 is SEHNR and CDR2 is FQNEAQ in the germline V gene (reference sequence). The CDR3 runs to 17 residues.

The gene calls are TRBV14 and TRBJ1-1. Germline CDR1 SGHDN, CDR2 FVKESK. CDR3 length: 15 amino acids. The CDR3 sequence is CASSVVAGTNTEAFF.

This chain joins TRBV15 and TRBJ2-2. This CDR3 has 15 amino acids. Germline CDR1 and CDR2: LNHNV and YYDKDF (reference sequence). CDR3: CATSKVQTNTGELFF. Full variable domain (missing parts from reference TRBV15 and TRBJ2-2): DAMVIQNPRYQVTQFGKPVTLSCSQTLNHNVMYWYQQKSSQAPKLLFHYYDKDFNNEADTPDNFQSRRPNTSFCFLDIRSPGLGDTAMYLCATSKVQTNTGELFFGEGSRLTVL.

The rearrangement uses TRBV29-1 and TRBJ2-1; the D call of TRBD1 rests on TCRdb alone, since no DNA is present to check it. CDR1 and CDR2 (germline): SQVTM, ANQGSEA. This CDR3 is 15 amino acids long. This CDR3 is CSVEGGTTYDNEQFF.